These 25 T cell receptor beta chains were sequenced from one sample in a study of cytomegalovirus exposure and HLA in healthy donors. PCR involved 60 Vbeta and 13 Jbeta primers. Generated by immunoSEQ multiplex PCR, the TCRdb table keeps only in-frame clones and is missing some. The table shows under 150,000 clones, with 80% to 85% occurring only once. Specimen: PBMCs. These receptors originate from a boy aged 2 to 10 in good health and CMV-seronegative.

The gene calls are TRBV14 and TRBJ2-2; the match to TRBD1 covers 8 bases. Germline-derived CDR1 and CDR2 are SGHDN and FVKESK. V lost 3 bases and J lost 7; bases outside the gene matches: 7. This CDR3 comprises 15 residues. CDR3 DNA: TGTGCCAGCAGCCATGTCAGGACAGGGTACGGGGAGCTGTTTTTT. Its translation: CASSHVRTGYGELFF.

This clone was found once. The chain is built from TRBV5-1 and TRBJ2-5, with D possibly being TRBD2 (6 bases). The CDR3 is 20 amino acids. The V gene lost 2 bases and the J gene lost 1 base, with 27 bases spanning the gap. Germline V CDR1 and CDR2: SGHRS, YFSETQ. The CDR3 loop is CASSLVARGLPTPGQETQYF. CDR3 nucleotide sequence: TGCGCCAGCAGCTTAGTAGCCCGGGGACTGCCAACCCCTGGCCAAGAGACCCAGTACTTC.

This clone has just one count. Germline is not matched at one junction end, which may reflect a read error. The chain has TRBV7-9 and TRBJ1-3; TRBD1 matches at 7 bases. Germline lookup yields CDR1 SEHNR and CDR2 FQNEAQ (reference sequence). This CDR3 region has 15 residues. The CDR3 region is CSSSLYRDSANTIYF. CDR3 bases: TGTTCCAGCAGCTTATACCGGGACAGCGCAAACACCATATATTTT.

This clone was seen once. The rearrangement uses TRBV6-1 and TRBJ2-7; possibly TRBD2 for D (5 bases). Germline CDR1 is MNHNS and CDR2 is SASEGT. The CDR3 runs to 15 residues. The V end was cut by 8 bases, the J end by 3 bases, with 20 bases between. The CDR3 sequence: CASFSEGRILYEQYF. The CDR3 region has the DNA TGTGCCAGCTTTAGCGAAGGTAGGATACTCTACGAGCAGTACTTC.

The rearrangement links TRBV5-4 to TRBJ2-1; D gene unclear. V was shortened by 2 bases and J by 4 bases, with 10 bases between the two germline ends. Germline V gene sequence: CDR1 SGHNT, CDR2 YYREEE (reference sequence). The CDR3 runs 14 residues. The CDR3: CASSLRAVYNEQFF. Here the CDR3 DNA reads TGTGCCAGCAGCTTACGCGCGGTTTACAATGAGCAGTTCTTC.

The chain carries TRBV2 and TRBJ2-5, with 15 bases that match TRBD2. This CDR3 contains 21 residues. Germline V gene data show CDR1 as SNHLY and CDR2 as FYNNEI. V lost 4 bases and J lost 4; bases outside the gene matches: 19. The CDR3, as DNA: TGTGCCAGCAGTGTTCAGGACAGCTGGACTAGGACTAGCGGGAGGGGAGAGACCCAGTACTTC. Translated: CASSVQDSWTRTSGRGETQYF.

The genes are TRBV14 and TRBJ2-3, with TRBD2 as a possible D gene (6 bases). CDR1 and CDR2 from the germline V gene are SGHDN and FVKESK. Trimming shortened V by 2 bases and J by 4 bases, and 13 bases separated the two germline ends. CDR3 length: 15 amino acids. CDR3 DNA sequence: TGTGCCAGCAGCCAATGGAGGGGACGCGCAGATACGCAGTATTTT. This codes for CASSQWRGRADTQYF.

The CDR3 bases are TGTGCCTGGAGTGTCCCCCGGGTTAGCAAGCCGAACACTGAAGCTTTCTTT. Translation gives CAWSVPRVSKPNTEAFF. This chain joins TRBV30 and TRBJ1-1; D is unclear. Trimming stripped 0 bases from V and 1 base from J, with 18 bases between. Germline CDR1 GTSNPN, CDR2 SVGIG (reference sequence). CDR3 size: 17 residues.

Comment on this clone: At one end the junction does not follow the germline gene, possibly because of a read error. Other DNA sequences in this sample translate to the same CDR3. The chain joins TRBV6-1 to TRBJ1-1; a weak D match, TRBD1 (5 bases). Germline lookup yields CDR1 MNHNS and CDR2 SASEGT. The CDR3 is 13 residues long. The CDR3, as DNA: TGTGCCAGCAGTGAAGAGCGGGGCACTGAAGCCTTCTTT. Amino acids: CASSEERGTEAFF.

This clone was picked up a small number of times. This chain joins TRBV29-1 and TRBJ2-7; TRBD1 agrees at 9 bases. CDR1 and CDR2 from the germline V gene are SQVTM and ANQGSEA. The CDR3 loop spans 13 amino acids. V lost 6 bases and J lost 2; bases outside the gene matches: 5. The CDR3 DNA sequence: TGCAGCGTCCGGGACAGGGACACCTACGAGCAGTACTTC. Encoded protein: CSVRDRDTYEQYF.

This clone was counted between two and nine times. The V and J genes are TRBV2 and TRBJ2-7; D is uncertain. Trimming took 7 bases from V and 2 from J, leaving 15 bases between them. The CDR3 is made up of 14 amino acids. Germline V gene sequence: CDR1 SNHLY, CDR2 FYNNEI. CDR3 region: CASISSEIPYEQYF. CDR3 DNA: TGTGCCAGCATAAGCTCGGAGATCCCCTACGAGCAGTACTTC.

This clone was observed once. The rearrangement joins TRBV7-2 to TRBJ2-6; TRBD2 matches at 8 bases. CDR3 length equals 17 residues. After removal of 8 bases from V and 1 base from J, the junction contained 10 bases not matched to a gene. Germline-derived CDR1 and CDR2 are SGHTA and FQGNSA. The CDR3: CASRRGGRSSGANVLTF. The CDR3 DNA is TGTGCCAGCCGCCGGGGGGGCCGTTCATCTGGGGCCAACGTCCTGACTTTC.

This rearrangement joins TRBV6-1 to TRBJ2-7; D perhaps matches TRBD2 (5 bases). The CDR3 length is 15 residues. Trimming pared 5 bases from V and 3 bases from J, leaving 17 bases between. Germline loops: CDR1 MNHNS, CDR2 SASEGT. The CDR3 loop is CASSHLPRGGYEQYF. CDR3 DNA sequence: TGTGCCAGCAGTCATCTACCCCGTGGAGGCTACGAGCAGTACTTC.

This clone came up many times. A far bigger clonotype differs at one base, so this is likely a read error. Other DNA sequences in the same sample also yield this CDR3. The V and J genes are TRBV5-1 and TRBJ2-7; 7 nucleotides match TRBD1. CDR1 and CDR2 (germline): SGHRS, YFSETQ. The V and J ends lost 1 base and 5 bases, in that order; junction bases with no gene match: 6. The length of the CDR3 is 14 residues. The CDR3 sequence is CASSLTRGTNEQYF. DNA for the CDR3: TGCGCCAGCAGCTTGACCAGGGGGACGAACGAGCAGTACTTC.

The chain has TRBV5-4 and TRBJ1-2, with a weak D call TRBD1 (6 bases). The CDR3 has 16 amino acids. Trimming pared 0 bases from V and 1 base from J, leaving 13 bases between. CDR1 is SGHNT and CDR2 is YYREEE in the germline V gene (reference sequence). CDR3 residues: CASSLAGRGDNYGYTF. The CDR3 DNA sequence: TGTGCCAGCAGCTTGGCGGGGAGGGGGGATAACTATGGCTACACCTTC.

The V and J genes are TRBV29-1 and TRBJ2-4; 7 bases fit TRBD2. Per the germline V gene, CDR1 is SQVTM and CDR2 is ANQGSEA. This CDR3 comprises 16 residues. Trimming removed 6 bases from V and 0 bases from J; junction bases left unmatched: 11. Here the CDR3 reads CSVGTERGLAKNIQYF. CDR3 DNA: TGCAGCGTAGGGACTGAGCGGGGACTAGCCAAAAACATTCAGTACTTC.

The rearrangement joins TRBV2 to TRBJ2-1; tentative D call: TRBD2 (6 bases). Germline values: CDR1 SNHLY, CDR2 FYNNEI. This CDR3 has 11 amino acids. The germline V and J ends were trimmed by 8 bases and 10 bases, with 12 bases remaining between them. DNA of the CDR3: TGTGCCAGCCATACTCTAGCGGAGCAGTTCTTC. Encoded protein: CASHTLAEQFF.

For the CDR3, the DNA is TGTGCCAGCAGCCCCCGCGGGACGGTTAATGAAAAACTGTTTTTT. Translating it yields CASSPRGTVNEKLFF. The chain couples TRBV9 to TRBJ1-4, with D possibly TRBD1 on 5 matching bases. The CDR3 runs to 15 residues. Trimming took off 4 bases at V and 4 bases at J, with 14 bases between the two ends. The germline gives CDR1 SGDLS, CDR2 YYNGEE.

The chain carries TRBV10-3 and TRBJ2-3; 8 bases line up with TRBD1. CDR1 is ENHRY and CDR2 is SYGVKD in the germline V gene. Trimming removed 10 bases from V and 4 bases from J; junction bases left unmatched: 7. The CDR3 contains 13 residues. As DNA, the CDR3 is TGTGCCACCGTGGGACAGGCGGCAGATACGCAGTATTTT. This sequence encodes CATVGQAADTQYF.

This clone has only a few counts. The chain is built from TRBV21-1 and TRBJ1-1. TRBV21-1 is a recognized pseudogene. CDR3 size: 13 residues. CDR3 protein: CASSKGTNTEAFF. The CDR3 DNA reads as TGTGCCAGCAGCAAAGGGACTAACACTGAAGCTTTCTTT.

This clone has just one count. This chain connects TRBV4-3 to TRBJ1-3; tentatively, D is TRBD1 (6 bases). CDR3 size: 15 residues. V was trimmed by 0 bases and J by 4 bases, leaving 10 bases between them. The germline V gene has CDR1 LGHNA and CDR2 YSLEER. CDR3 protein: CASSQDQGWGNTIYF. Here the CDR3 DNA reads TGCGCCAGCAGCCAAGACCAGGGGTGGGGAAACACCATATATTTT.

The V call is TRBV13, the J call TRBJ1-2; the D is unclear. There are 15 residues in the CDR3. Per the germline V gene, CDR1 is PRHDT and CDR2 is FYEKMQ (reference sequence). The V end lost 7 bases, the J end lost 2 bases, and 17 bases lay between the germline ends. CDR3 residues: CASILPPTRNYGYTF. Written as DNA, the CDR3 is TGTGCCAGCATACTGCCCCCCACGAGAAACTATGGCTACACCTTC.

Of note for this clone: A junction boundary mismatches the germline segment, possibly from a read error. The chain carries TRBV5-4 and TRBJ2-3, with 16 positions matching TRBD2. This CDR3 is 18 amino acids long. CDR1 and CDR2 (germline): SGHNT, YYREEE (reference sequence). CDR3 residues: CAGRRTGTSGRVRDTQYF. CDR3 sequence (DNA): TGTGCCGGCAGGCGAACCGGGACTAGCGGGAGGGTCAGGGATACGCAGTATTTT.

The V gene is TRBV28, the J gene TRBJ2-5, with TRBD1 matching over 8 bases. CDR3 length equals 15 residues. CDR1 and CDR2 (germline): MDHEN, SYDVKM. Trimming took 4 bases from V and 1 from J; bases not matched to a gene: 5. In DNA form, the CDR3 reads TGTGCCAGCAGTTCACCGGACAGGGTCCAAGAGACCCAGTACTTC. Its translation is CASSSPDRVQETQYF.

The J gene is TRBJ2-3, the V gene TRBV27; perhaps TRBD2 as D (5 bases). V was clipped by 6 bases and J by 0 bases, with 13 bases between them. The CDR3 sequence is 15 residues long. Germline assignment: CDR1 MNHEY and CDR2 SMNVEV (reference sequence). The CDR3 is CASSPRRASTDTQYF. The CDR3 nucleotides read TGTGCCAGCAGCCCAAGGCGGGCCAGCACAGATACGCAGTATTTT.